The next 4 T cell receptor beta chains were all read from a single sample in a study of blood T cell repertoires in COVID-19. The data were produced by immunoSEQ multiplex PCR, yet TCRdb's version contains in-frame clones alone and is incomplete. The table records 140,000 to 150,000 clones, around four fifths of them present only once. The sequenced sample consisted of peripheral blood. The receptors here all came from a human donor in a cohort sampled during active COVID-19.

The chain joins TRBV6-2 or TRBV6-3 to TRBJ1-5, with 8 bases matching TRBD1. The V and J ends lost 5 bases and 7 bases, in that order; junction bases with no gene match: 10. The CDR3 has 15 residues. Germline CDR1 and CDR2: MNHEY and SVGEGT. DNA for the CDR3: TGTGCCAGCAGTCGGTCAGGGGGCGCGGGACAGCCCCAGCATTTT. Translated, it gives CASSRSGGAGQPQHF.

This clone is medium-sized in the sample. The gene calls are TRBV5-1 and TRBJ2-7, with D perhaps matching TRBD1 (5 bases). The V end was cut by 8 bases, the J end by 7 bases, with 16 bases between. There are 12 residues in the CDR3. Looked up from germline, CDR1 is SGHRS and CDR2 is YFSETQ. The CDR3 region is CARQAPFPEQYF. The CDR3 DNA reads TGCGCCAGACAGGCCCCATTTCCGGAGCAGTACTTC.

V usage is TRBV19 and J usage is TRBJ2-5; weak D call: TRBD2 (6 bases). CDR3 length: 12 residues. Deletions cut 4 bases from V and 5 bases from J, with 8 bases between. Germline loops: CDR1 LNHDA, CDR2 SQIVND (reference sequence). CDR3 amino acids: CASSTAGETQYF. The CDR3 DNA sequence: TGTGCCAGTAGTACCGCGGGGGAGACCCAGTACTTC. Supplemented by reference TRBV19 and TRBJ2-5, the full variable domain reads DGGITQSPKYLFRKEGQNVTLSCEQNLNHDAMYWYRQDPGQGLRLIYYSQIVNDFQKGDIAEGYSVSREKKESFPLTVTSAQKNPTAFYLCASSTAGETQYFGPGTRLLVL.

This sequence joins TRBV2 and TRBJ1-5, with TRBD1 matching over 7 bases. Germline CDR1 is SNHLY and CDR2 is FYNNEI. The V and J ends lost 6 bases and 0 bases, in that order; junction bases with no gene match: 14. This CDR3 region has 18 residues. CDR3 nucleotide sequence: TGTGCCAGCAGAGGCCCCGCGACGGGACAGCATAGCAATCAGCCCCAGCATTTT. Encoded protein: CASRGPATGQHSNQPQHF. The entire variable domain, with the rest obtained from reference TRBV2 and TRBJ1-5, is as follows: EPEVTQTPSHQVTQMGQEVILRCVPISNHLYFYWYRQILGQKVEFLVSFYNNEISEKSEIFDDQFSVERPDGSNFTLKIRSTKLEDSAMYFCASRGPATGQHSNQPQHFGDGTRLSIL.